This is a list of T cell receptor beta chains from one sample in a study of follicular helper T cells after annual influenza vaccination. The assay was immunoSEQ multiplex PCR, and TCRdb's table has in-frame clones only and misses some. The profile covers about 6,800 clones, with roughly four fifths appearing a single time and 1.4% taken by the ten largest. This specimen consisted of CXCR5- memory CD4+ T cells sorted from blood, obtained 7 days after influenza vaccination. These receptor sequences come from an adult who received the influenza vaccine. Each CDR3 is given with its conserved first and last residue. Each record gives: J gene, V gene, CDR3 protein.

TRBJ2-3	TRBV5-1	CASSWGPSTDTQYF
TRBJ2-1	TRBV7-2	CASSFGTRFNEQFF
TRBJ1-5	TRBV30	CAWSLGVGQPQHF
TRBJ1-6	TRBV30	CAWDTAGTFNSPLHF
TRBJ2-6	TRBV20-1	CSARGANVLTF
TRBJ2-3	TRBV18	CASSPLEGSDTQYF
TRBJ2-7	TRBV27	CASRGTASSYEQYF
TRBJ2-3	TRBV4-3	CASSRFYQGDPDTQYF
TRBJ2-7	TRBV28	CASSFAGPGQVAYEQYF
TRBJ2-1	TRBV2	CASSEGGPPVDEQFF
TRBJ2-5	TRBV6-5	CASTQTGIETQYF
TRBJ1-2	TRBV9	CASSVGIGGADYGYTF
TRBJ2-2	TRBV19	CAKTLALRGTGELFF
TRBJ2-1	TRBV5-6	CASSLGSWVSYNEQFF
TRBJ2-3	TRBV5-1	CASSFQGSRFTDTQYF
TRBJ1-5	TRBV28	CASSSPRDKPQHF
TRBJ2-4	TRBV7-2	CASSLGGAMTKNIQYF
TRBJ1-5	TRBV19	CASSILTGGQPQHF
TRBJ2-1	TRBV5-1	CASSAGDPYNEQFF
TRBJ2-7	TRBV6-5	CASSYSGARSYEQYF
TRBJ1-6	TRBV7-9	CASSVDSRNSPLHF
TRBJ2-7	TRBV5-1	CASSLIAGLNRGEQYF
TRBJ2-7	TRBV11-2	CASSLGGGQRSYEQYF
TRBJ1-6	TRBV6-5	CASRVGTEGSPLHF
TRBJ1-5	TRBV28	CASTPLSGGEPQHF
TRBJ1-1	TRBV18	CAARAAMNTEAFF
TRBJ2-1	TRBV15	CATKSGESVDGEQFF
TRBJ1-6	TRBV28	CASSLWGGSSYNSPLHF
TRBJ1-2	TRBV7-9	CASSLYRQSYGYTF
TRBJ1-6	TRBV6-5	CASSDGQTHSPLHF
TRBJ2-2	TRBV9	CASSPTTNTGELFF
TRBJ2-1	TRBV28	CASSPGQGGNNEQFF
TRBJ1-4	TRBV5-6	CASSPQGQGRNEKLFF
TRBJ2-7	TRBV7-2	CASSSPGGGARYEQYF
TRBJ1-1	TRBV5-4	CASSLGRENTEAFF
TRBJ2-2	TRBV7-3	CASSQGQHTGELFF
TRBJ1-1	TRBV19	CASSRDPGVNTEAFF
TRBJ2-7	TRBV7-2	CASSLDGSSFYEQYF
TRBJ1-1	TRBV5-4	CASSFDRNTEAFF
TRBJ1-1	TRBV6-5	CASRPRTHPEAFF
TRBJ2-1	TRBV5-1	CASSFGQGSYNEQFF
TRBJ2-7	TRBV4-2	CASSHSSRGGTSSYEQYF
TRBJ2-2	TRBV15	CATSRDFSGELFF
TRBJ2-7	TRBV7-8	CASSLVGVGSSQFYEQYF
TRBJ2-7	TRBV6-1	CASTRDPVGYEQYF
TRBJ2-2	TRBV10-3	CAISAGLAGGTNTGELFF
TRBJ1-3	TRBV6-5	CASRHTAHSGNTIYF
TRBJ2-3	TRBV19	CASSISRAPDTQYF
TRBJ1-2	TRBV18	CASSPNQDGYTF
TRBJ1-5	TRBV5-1	CASSAQGGDLPQHF
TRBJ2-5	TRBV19	CASSLLGREETQYF
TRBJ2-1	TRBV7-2	CASSLVGGSGEQFF
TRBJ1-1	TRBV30	CAWRGQGNTEAFF